This T cell receptor beta chain was retrieved from a study of CD8 T cells in cerebrospinal fluid in Alzheimer's disease. Findings and limits, study-wide: In mild cognitive impairment or Alzheimer's disease, the biggest CSF clone made up more TCRs than in controls.

In regard to this clonotype: Its antigen is undetermined.

TCRdb re-called the 10x single-cell sequencing reads; one entry per CDR3 protein, DNA not given. The sample totals 1,300 to 1,500 distinct CDR3 sequences; its top ten clones hold around 6%. Germline V gives CDR1 SGHNT, CDR2 YYREEE (reference sequence). The CDR3 extends over 13 amino acids. This receptor was taken from a human donor with Alzheimer's disease. The chain is built from TRBV5-4 and TRBJ2-5; TCRdb selects TRBD2, and the lack of DNA leaves this call unchecked. The sequencing input was cerebrospinal fluid. The CDR3 reads CASSASGGGPQYF.